This is a list of T cell receptor beta chains from one sample in a study of tumor T cells in aggressive B-cell lymphoma. The assay was immunoSEQ multiplex PCR, and TCRdb's table has in-frame clones only and misses some. This table has around 1,000 clones, roughly 98% appearing once. The sequenced sample consisted of tumor tissue. The receptors come from an adult with diffuse large B cell lymphoma. Both conserved end residues are part of each CDR3. The D gene is left open where the match is weak. Where a row states a size, it is once, few, many or the class of an expanded clone; other rows omit it.

clone_size | j_call | d_call | v_call | cdr3_nt | cdr3_aa
- | TRBJ1-1 | - | TRBV2 | TGTGCCAGCACTCTAGGAGCAGGGACTGAAGCTTTCTTT | CASTLGAGTEAFF
- | TRBJ2-3 | TRBD1 | TRBV5-1 | TGCGCCAGCAGCACCGGACAGGCTGGGGATACGCAGTATTTT | CASSTGQAGDTQYF
- | TRBJ2-1 | - | TRBV7-2 | TGTGCCAGTCGACCGTGGAGCTCCTACAATGAGCAGTTCTTC | CASRPWSSYNEQFF
- | TRBJ1-6 | TRBD1 | TRBV2 | TGTGCCAGCAGTGGACAGGGTAATTCACCCCTCCACTTT | CASSGQGNSPLHF
- | TRBJ2-3 | TRBD2 | TRBV27 | TGTGCCAGCAGTCTGCTAGCGGGGGGGCCTGTGGATACGCAGTATTTT | CASSLLAGGPVDTQYF
- | TRBJ1-4 | TRBD1 | TRBV6-6 | TGTGCCAGCAGCTCGGGACAGGGAAAGAACGAAAAACTGTTTTTT | CASSSGQGKNEKLFF
- | TRBJ1-1 | - | TRBV7-2 | TGTGCCAGCAGCTTAGCGTTCAAGGGGGAAGCTTTCTTT | CASSLAFKGEAFF
- | TRBJ1-1 | - | TRBV4-1 | TGCGCCAGCAGCCAAGGGGTAGGGGGATACACCGAAGCTTTCTTT | CASSQGVGGYTEAFF
once | TRBJ1-3 | - | TRBV19 | TGTGCCAGTAGTTCCCGCAGGATCTCCGGAAACACCATATATTTT | CASSSRRISGNTIYF
few | TRBJ2-7 | - | TRBV29-1 | TGCAGCGTGGGCCGCGGGGAAGGTTACGAGCAGTACTTC | CSVGRGEGYEQYF
- | TRBJ2-2 | - | TRBV11-3 | TGTGCCAGCAGCTTAGCTCCACAGGAAGAGCTGTTTTTT | CASSLAPQEELFF
- | TRBJ2-3 | TRBD2 | TRBV6-1 | TGTGCCAGCATTACTGGACTAGCTGGAGATACGCAGTATTTT | CASITGLAGDTQYF
- | TRBJ2-1 | TRBD1 | TRBV29-1 | TGCAGCGCAACCGGGACAGTATACAATGAGCAGTTCTTC | CSATGTVYNEQFF
- | TRBJ2-3 | TRBD2 | TRBV4-1 | TGCGCCAGCAGCCAAGTGGGCTCCGGGCGGGGGGGCACAGATACGCAGTATTTT | CASSQVGSGRGGTDTQYF
- | TRBJ1-1 | - | TRBV25-1 | TGTGCCAGCAGTTCCGGGAGGAACACTGAAGCTTTCTTT | CASSSGRNTEAFF
- | TRBJ1-2 | - | TRBV28 | TGTGCCAGCAGTTTAGTAGCGGGGAAGGACTATGGCTACACCTTC | CASSLVAGKDYGYTF
- | TRBJ2-2 | TRBD1 | TRBV6-5 | TGTGCCAGCAGTTCACAGGGGGCCCCGAACACCGGGGAGCTGTTTTTT | CASSSQGAPNTGELFF
- | TRBJ2-7 | TRBD2 | TRBV6-1 | TGTGCCAGCAGACTAGCGGCCTACGAGCAGTACTTC | CASRLAAYEQYF
- | TRBJ2-7 | - | TRBV19 | TGTGCCAGTCGCCTTTCCAAGGGGTTCGAGCAGTACTTC | CASRLSKGFEQYF
- | TRBJ2-1 | - | TRBV30 | TGTGCCTGGACGCTAACCTACAATGAGCAGTTCTTC | CAWTLTYNEQFF
- | TRBJ1-1 | - | TRBV29-1 | TGCAGCGTCCGGGCGCCCAGGGACACTGAAGCTTTCTTT | CSVRAPRDTEAFF
- | TRBJ1-4 | - | TRBV4-1 | TGCGCCAGCAGCCAAGTAAGCTCCCCCGGTGAAAAACTGTTTTTT | CASSQVSSPGEKLFF
- | TRBJ2-5 | - | TRBV5-1 | TGCGCCAGCAGCTCGGGGGTTCTTCAAGAGACCCAGTACTTC | CASSSGVLQETQYF
- | TRBJ2-7 | TRBD1 | TRBV5-4 | TGTGCCAGCAGCTTGGAGTACAGGGGGACCTCCTACGAGCAGTACTTC | CASSLEYRGTSYEQYF
- | TRBJ2-7 | - | TRBV5-1 | TGCGCCAGCAGCTTGTCGGCAGGGCCCTACGAGCAGTACTTC | CASSLSAGPYEQYF
- | TRBJ2-3 | - | TRBV11-3 | TGTGCCAGCAGCTTAGATCTACAGTCGGATACGCAATATTTT | CASSLDLQSDTQYF
- | TRBJ1-2 | - | TRBV19 | TGTGCCATCAATATGGAGGGCTACACCTTC | CAINMEGYTF
- | TRBJ1-5 | - | TRBV5-1 | TGCGCCAGCAGCTATGGACAGAACGATCAGCCCCAGCATTTT | CASSYGQNDQPQHF
- | TRBJ2-2 | - | TRBV6-6 | TGTGCCAGCAGTGTAGGGGGTACCACCGGGGAGCTGTTTTTT | CASSVGGTTGELFF
- | TRBJ2-3 | TRBD2 | TRBV6-5 | TGTGCCAGCGGGGCTAGCGGGAGCACAGATACGCAGTATTTT | CASGASGSTDTQYF
- | TRBJ1-4 | - | TRBV9 | TGTGCCAGCAGCCCAGATGGCGAAAAACTGTTTTTT | CASSPDGEKLFF
once | TRBJ1-2 | TRBD1 | TRBV30 | TGTGCCTGGAACCCGACCGGGACAGGGGTGGGTGGCTACACCTTC | CAWNPTGTGVGGYTF
- | TRBJ2-5 | - | TRBV6-6 | TGTGCCAGCAGTCGAGATCTGAGCGGATTCATGGAGACCCAGTACTTC | CASSRDLSGFMETQYF
- | TRBJ1-5 | - | TRBV30 | TGTGCCTGGAGTAACACAGGAGCTCAGCCCCAGCATTTT | CAWSNTGAQPQHF
- | TRBJ1-1 | - | TRBV10-2 | TGCGCCAGCAGTAGGGGACAATTGAACACTGAAGCTTTCTTT | CASSRGQLNTEAFF
- | TRBJ2-3 | - | TRBV5-1 | TGCGCCAGCACCTTGGAGGGGCACACAGATACGCAGTATTTT | CASTLEGHTDTQYF
- | TRBJ1-4 | - | TRBV29-1 | TGCAGCGTTGTAACAGACAATGAAAAACTGTTTTTT | CSVVTDNEKLFF
- | TRBJ1-1 | - | TRBV29-1 | TGCAGCGTTGATGGACAGAACACTGAAGCTTTCTTT | CSVDGQNTEAFF
- | TRBJ1-1 | - | TRBV4-1 | TGCGCCAGCAGCCAAGAGGGCAGTTTGAACACTGAAGCTTTCTTT | CASSQEGSLNTEAFF
- | TRBJ1-1 | - | TRBV7-2 | TGTGCCAGCAGCCGCAGCGGGGTTACTGAAGCTTTCTTT | CASSRSGVTEAFF
- | TRBJ1-2 | TRBD1 | TRBV19 | TGTGCCAGTAGTCCGTCGGGACAGGGAGGCTATGGCTACACCTTC | CASSPSGQGGYGYTF
- | TRBJ1-4 | - | TRBV4-2 | TGTGCCAGCGGCCAGGGTAGCAATGAAAAACTGTTTTTT | CASGQGSNEKLFF
- | TRBJ2-1 | TRBD1 | TRBV6-1 | TGTGCCAGCAGCGTGACAGGGGTCACCTACAATGAGCAGTTCTTC | CASSVTGVTYNEQFF
- | TRBJ1-6 | - | TRBV19 | TGTGCCAGTAGTACGTCGGCGGAAAATTCACCCCTCCACTTT | CASSTSAENSPLHF
once | TRBJ1-6 | - | TRBV6-5 | TGTGCCAGCAGGACGGAGGGCGCAGATAATTCACCCCTCCACTTT | CASRTEGADNSPLHF
- | TRBJ1-1 | - | TRBV29-1 | TGCAGCGTTGATTCCGGGGGTGAAGCTTTCTTT | CSVDSGGEAFF
- | TRBJ1-1 | - | TRBV19 | TGTGCCAGTAGTATAGGAGGGCACCAGAACACTGAAGCTTTCTTT | CASSIGGHQNTEAFF
- | TRBJ2-5 | TRBD2 | TRBV12-5 | TGTGCTAGTGGTCTGGGACTAGCGGGGGGAACGCAGTACTTC | CASGLGLAGGTQYF
- | TRBJ2-1 | - | TRBV19 | TGTGCCAGTAGTATAGGCCAGGGCTACAATGAGCAGTTCTTC | CASSIGQGYNEQFF
- | TRBJ2-7 | - | TRBV11-2 | TGTGCCAGCAGCCCCGCGGGATTCTACGAGCAGTACTTC | CASSPAGFYEQYF
- | TRBJ2-5 | TRBD1 | TRBV6-5 | TGTGCCAGCAGTTCATGGGACAGGGGAGCAGAGACCCAGTACTTC | CASSSWDRGAETQYF
once | TRBJ1-5 | - | TRBV5-1 | TGCGCCAGCAGCCCCGGCCTAGATCAGCCCCAGCATTTT | CASSPGLDQPQHF